This T cell receptor (beta chain) was profiled in a study of blood T cell repertoires in COVID-19. As for the study in general: Acute and convalescent COVID-19 specimens originated in the United States, Italy and Spain. T cells, B-cell-depleted T cells, or PBMCs supplied cDNA or gDNA.

CDR1 SGHVS and CDR2 FQNEAQ come from the germline V gene. Trimming pared 4 bases from V and 5 bases from J, leaving 23 bases between. CDR3 length equals 17 residues. Original analysis: Amplification of reference gene primers was used by the study to estimate nucleated cell counts. Assay: immunoSEQ multiplex PCR; the TCRdb copy retains only in-frame clones and omits some. Clonal size and the V and J genes are those of that table, whereas D and trimming came from the DNA. Counted here are about 200,000 clones, about 88% occurring once; the ten biggest clones make up under 2%. The sequenced material came from peripheral blood. V is TRBV7-8 and J is TRBJ2-5; D possibly corresponds to TRBD1 (5 bases). This receptor was obtained from a man aged 18 to 30 with active or convalescent COVID-19. CDR3: CASSSGAGPSIEETQYF. DNA of the CDR3: TGTGCCAGCAGCTCTGGGGCAGGGCCCTCAATCGAGGAGACCCAGTACTTC.